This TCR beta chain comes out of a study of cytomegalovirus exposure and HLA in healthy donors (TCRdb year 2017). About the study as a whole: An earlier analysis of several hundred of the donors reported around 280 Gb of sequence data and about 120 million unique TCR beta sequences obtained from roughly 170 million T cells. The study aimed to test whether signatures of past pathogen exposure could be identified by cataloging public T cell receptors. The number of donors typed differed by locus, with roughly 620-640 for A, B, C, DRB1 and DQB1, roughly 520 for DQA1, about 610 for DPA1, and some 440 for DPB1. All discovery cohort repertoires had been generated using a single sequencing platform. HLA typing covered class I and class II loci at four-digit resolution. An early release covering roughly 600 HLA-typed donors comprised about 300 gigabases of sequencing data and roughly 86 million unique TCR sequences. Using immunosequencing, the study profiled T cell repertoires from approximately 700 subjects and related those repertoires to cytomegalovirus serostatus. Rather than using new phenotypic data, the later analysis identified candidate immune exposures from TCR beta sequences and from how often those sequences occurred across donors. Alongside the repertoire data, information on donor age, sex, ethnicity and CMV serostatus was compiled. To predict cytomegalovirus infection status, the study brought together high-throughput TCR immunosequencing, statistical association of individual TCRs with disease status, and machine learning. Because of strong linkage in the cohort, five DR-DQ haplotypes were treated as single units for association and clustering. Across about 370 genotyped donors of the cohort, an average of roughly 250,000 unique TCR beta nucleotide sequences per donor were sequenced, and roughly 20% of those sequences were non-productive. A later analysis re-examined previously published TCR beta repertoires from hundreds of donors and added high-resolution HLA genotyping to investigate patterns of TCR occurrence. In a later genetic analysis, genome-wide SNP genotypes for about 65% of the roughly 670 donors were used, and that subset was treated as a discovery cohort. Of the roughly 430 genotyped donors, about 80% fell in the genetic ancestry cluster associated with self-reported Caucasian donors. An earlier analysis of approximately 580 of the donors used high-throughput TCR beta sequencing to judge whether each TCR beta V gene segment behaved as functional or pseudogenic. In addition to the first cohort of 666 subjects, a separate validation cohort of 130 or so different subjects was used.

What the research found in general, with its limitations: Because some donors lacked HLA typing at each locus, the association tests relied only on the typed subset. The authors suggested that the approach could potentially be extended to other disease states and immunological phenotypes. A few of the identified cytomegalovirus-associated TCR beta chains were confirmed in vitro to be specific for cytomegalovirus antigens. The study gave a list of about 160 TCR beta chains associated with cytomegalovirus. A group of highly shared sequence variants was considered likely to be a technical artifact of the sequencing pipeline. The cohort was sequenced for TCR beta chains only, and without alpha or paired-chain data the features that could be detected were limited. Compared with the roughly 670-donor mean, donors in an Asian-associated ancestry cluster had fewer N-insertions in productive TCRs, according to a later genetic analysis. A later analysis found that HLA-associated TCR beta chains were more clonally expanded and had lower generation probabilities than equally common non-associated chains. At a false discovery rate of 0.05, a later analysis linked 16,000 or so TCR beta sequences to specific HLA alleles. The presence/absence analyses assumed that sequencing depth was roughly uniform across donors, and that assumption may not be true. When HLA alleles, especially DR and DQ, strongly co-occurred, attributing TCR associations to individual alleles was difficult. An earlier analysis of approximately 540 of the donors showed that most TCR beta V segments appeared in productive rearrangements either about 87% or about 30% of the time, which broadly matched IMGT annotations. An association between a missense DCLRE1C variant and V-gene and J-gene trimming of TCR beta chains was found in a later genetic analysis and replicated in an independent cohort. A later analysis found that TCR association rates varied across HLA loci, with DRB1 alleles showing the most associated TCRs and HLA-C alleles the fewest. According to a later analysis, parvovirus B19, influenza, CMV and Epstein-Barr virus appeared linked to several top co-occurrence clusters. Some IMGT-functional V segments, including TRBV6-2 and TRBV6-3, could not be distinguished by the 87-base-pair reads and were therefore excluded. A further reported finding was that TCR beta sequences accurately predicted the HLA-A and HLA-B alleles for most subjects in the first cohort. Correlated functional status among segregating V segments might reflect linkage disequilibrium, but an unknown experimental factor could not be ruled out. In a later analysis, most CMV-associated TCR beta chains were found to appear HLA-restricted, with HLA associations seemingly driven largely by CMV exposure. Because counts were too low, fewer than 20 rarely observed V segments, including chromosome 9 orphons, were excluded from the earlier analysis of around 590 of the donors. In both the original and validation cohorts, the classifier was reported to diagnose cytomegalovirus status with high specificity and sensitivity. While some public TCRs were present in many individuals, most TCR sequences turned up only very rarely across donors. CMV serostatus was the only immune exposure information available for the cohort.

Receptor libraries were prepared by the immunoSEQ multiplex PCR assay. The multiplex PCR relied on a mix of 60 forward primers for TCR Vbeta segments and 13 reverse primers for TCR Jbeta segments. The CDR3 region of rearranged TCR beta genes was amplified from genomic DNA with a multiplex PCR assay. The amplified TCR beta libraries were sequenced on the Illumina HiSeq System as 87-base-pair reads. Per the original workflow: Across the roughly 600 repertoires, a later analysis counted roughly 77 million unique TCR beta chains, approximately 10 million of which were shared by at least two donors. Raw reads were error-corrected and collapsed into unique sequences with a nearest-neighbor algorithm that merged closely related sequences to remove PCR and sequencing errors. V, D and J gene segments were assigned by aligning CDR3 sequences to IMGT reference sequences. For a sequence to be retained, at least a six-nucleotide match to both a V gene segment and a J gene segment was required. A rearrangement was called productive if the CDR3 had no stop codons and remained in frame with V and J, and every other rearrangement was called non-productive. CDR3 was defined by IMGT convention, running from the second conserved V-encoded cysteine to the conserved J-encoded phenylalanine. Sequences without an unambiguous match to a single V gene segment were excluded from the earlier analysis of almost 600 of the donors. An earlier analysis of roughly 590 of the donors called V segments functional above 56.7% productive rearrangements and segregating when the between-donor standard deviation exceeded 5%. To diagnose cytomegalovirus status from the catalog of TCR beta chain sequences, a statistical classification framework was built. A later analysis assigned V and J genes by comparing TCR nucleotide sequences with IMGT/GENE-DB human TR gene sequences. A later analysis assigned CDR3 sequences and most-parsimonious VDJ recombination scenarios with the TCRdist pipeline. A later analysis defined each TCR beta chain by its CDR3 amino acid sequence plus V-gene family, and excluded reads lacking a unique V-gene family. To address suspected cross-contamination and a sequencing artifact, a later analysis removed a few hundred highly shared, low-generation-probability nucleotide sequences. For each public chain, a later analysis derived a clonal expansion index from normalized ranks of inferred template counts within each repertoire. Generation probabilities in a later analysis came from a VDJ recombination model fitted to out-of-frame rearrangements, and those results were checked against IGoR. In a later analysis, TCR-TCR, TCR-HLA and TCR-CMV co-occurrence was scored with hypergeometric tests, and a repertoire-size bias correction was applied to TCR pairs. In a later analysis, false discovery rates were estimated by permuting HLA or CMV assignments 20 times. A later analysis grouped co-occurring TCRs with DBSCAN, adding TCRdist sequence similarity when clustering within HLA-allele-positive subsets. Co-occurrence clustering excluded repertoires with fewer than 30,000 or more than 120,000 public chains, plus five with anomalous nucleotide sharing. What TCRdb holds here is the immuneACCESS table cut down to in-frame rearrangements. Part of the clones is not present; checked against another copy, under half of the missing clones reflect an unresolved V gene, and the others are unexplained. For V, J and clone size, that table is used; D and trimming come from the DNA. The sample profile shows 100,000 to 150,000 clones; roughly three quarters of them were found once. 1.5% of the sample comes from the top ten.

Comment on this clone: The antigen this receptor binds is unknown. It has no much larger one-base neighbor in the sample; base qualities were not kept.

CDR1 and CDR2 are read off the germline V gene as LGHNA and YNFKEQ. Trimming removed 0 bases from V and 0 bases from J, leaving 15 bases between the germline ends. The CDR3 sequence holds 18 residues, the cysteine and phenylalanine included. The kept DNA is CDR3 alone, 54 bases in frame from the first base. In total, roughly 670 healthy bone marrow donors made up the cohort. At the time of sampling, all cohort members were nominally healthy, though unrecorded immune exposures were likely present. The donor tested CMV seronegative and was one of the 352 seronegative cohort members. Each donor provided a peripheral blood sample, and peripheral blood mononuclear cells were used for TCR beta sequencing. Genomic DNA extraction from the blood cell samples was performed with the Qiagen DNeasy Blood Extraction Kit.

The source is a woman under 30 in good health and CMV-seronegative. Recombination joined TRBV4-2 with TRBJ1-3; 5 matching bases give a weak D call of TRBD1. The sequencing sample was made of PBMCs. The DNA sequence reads TGTGCCAGCAGCCAAGATCCTATGGGGGGGAGCTCTGGAAACACCATATATTTT. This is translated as CASSQDPMGGSSGNTIYF.